This T cell receptor (beta chain) was retrieved from a study of shared clonotypes between healthy human individuals. Study background: Donors had three CD4 naive, three CD4 memory, two CD8 naive and one CD8 memory plate apiece. Findings and caveats of the study: The sampled material consisted only of blood, and tissue repertoires are likely to differ. Donor scarcity curtailed the genetic and exposure-history diversity represented herein. Larger estimated richness was generally recorded for naive subsets relative to memory subsets.

Naive-designated CD8 cells lacked CD45RO, were positively enriched for CCR7, and omitted terminally differentiated effector memory CD45RA+ cells. TCRdb's copy holds only in-frame clones and misses some; the assay was immunoSEQ multiplex PCR. The sample contains about 2 million clones, about 95% of which appear only once. CDR1 is MNHEY and CDR2 is SVGAGI in the germline V gene. Trimming stripped 2 bases from V and 3 bases from J, with 8 bases between. The CDR3 length is 13 residues. As to this clone: The antigen remains undetermined.

The V call is TRBV6-5, the J call TRBJ2-7; D unclear. Sequenced sample: naive CD8+ T cells sorted from blood. The TCR sequence derives from a man between 18 and 35 years old in good health. DNA of the CDR3: TGTGCCAGCAGTTACGAAGGGAACTACGAGCAGTACTTC. This sequence encodes CASSYEGNYEQYF.